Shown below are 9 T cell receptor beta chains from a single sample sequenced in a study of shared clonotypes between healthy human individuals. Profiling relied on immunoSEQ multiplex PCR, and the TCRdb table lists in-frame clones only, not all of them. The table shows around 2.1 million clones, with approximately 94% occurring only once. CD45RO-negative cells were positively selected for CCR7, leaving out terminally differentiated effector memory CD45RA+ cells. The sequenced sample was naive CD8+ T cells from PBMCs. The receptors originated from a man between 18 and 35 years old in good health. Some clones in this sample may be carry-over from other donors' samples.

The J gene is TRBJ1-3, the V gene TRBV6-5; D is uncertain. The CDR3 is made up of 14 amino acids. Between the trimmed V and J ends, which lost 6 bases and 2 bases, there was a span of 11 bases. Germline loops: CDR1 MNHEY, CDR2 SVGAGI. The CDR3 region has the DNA TGTGCCAGCAGCCTGGTTGGGGCTGGAAACACCATATATTTT. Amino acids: CASSLVGAGNTIYF.

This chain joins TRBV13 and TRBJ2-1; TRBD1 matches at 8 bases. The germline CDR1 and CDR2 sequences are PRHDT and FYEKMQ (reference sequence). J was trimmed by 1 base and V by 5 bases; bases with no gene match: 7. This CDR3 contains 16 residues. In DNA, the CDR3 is TGTGCCAGCAGCCCTCGACAGGGGTTTTCCTACAATGAGCAGTTCTTC. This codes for CASSPRQGFSYNEQFF.

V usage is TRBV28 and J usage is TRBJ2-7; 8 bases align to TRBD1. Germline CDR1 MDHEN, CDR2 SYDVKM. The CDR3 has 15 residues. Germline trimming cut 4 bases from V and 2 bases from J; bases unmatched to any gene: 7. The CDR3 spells CASSSRTGRTYEQYF. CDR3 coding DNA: TGTGCCAGCAGTTCACGGACAGGGCGCACCTACGAGCAGTACTTC.

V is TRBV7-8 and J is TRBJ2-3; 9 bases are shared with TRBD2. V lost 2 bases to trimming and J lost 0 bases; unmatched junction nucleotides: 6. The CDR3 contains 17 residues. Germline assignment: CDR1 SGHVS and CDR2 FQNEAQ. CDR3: CASSLRASGTSTDTQYF. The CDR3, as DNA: TGTGCCAGCAGCTTAAGGGCTAGCGGGACTAGCACAGATACGCAGTATTTT.

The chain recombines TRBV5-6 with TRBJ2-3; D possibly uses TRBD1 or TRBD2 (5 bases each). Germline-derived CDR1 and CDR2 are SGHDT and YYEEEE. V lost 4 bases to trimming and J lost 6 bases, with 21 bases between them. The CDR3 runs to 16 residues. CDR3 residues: CASSALGYRWGDTQYF. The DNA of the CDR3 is TGTGCCAGCAGCGCTTTGGGCTACCGGTGGGGGGATACGCAGTATTTT.

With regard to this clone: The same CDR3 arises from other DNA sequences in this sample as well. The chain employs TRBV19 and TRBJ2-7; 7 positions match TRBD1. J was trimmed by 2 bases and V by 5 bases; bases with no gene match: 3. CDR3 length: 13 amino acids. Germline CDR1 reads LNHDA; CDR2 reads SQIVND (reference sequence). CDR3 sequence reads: CASSSGQTYEQYF. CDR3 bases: TGTGCCAGTAGTTCGGGACAGACCTACGAGCAGTACTTC.

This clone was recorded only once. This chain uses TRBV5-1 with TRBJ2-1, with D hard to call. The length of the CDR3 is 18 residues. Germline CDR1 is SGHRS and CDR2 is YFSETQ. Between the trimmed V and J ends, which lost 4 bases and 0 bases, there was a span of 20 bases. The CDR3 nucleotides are TGCGCCAGCAGCCTCCCCATGGAATCCGTGAGCTCCTACAATGAGCAGTTCTTC. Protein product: CASSLPMESVSSYNEQFF.

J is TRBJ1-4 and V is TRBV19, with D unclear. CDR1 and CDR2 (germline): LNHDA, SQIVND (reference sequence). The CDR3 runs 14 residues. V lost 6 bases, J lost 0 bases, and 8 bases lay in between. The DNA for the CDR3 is TGTGCCAGTAGAGATAACCCAACTAATGAAAAACTGTTTTTT. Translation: CASRDNPTNEKLFF.

As DNA, the CDR3 is TGTGCCAGCAGTCCTATTCCGGGAGGGCCCCTTCGGGCGTACGAGCAGTACTTC. Residues: CASSPIPGGPLRAYEQYF. The V call is TRBV28, the J call TRBJ2-7, with 8 bases aligning to TRBD2. The length of the CDR3 is 18 residues. J gave up 4 bases and V 5 bases, and 19 bases lay outside the gene matches. Germline-derived CDR1 and CDR2 are MDHEN and SYDVKM.